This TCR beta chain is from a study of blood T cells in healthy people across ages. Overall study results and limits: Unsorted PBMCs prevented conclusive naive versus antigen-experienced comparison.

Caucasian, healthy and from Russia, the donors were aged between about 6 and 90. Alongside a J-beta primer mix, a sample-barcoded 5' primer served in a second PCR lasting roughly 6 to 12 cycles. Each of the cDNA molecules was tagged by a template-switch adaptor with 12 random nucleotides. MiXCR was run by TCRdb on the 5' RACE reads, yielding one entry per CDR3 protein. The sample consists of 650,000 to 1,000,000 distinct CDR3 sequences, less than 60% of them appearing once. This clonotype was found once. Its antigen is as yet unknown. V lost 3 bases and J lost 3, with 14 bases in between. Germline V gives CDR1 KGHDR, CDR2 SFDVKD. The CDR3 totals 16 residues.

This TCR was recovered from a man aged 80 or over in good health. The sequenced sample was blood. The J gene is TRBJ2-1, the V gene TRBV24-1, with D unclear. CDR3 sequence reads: CATSDTASRVYNEQFF. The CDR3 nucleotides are TGTGCCACCAGTGATACAGCTAGTCGGGTCTACAATGAGCAGTTCTTC.